The next 20 T cell receptor beta chains were all read from a single sample in a study of cytomegalovirus exposure and HLA in healthy donors. PCR used 60 Vbeta primers and 13 Jbeta primers. The table came from immunoSEQ multiplex PCR; TCRdb's copy has only in-frame clones and leaves some out. Here the sample spans approximately 150,000 clones, under 90% being singletons. Sequenced input: PBMCs. The receptors come from a boy between 2 and 10 years old in good health and CMV-seronegative.

The CDR3 DNA sequence: TGTGCCAGCAGCCAAGATCTGGACAGGGCATCCCGAGAGACCCAGTACTTC. Residues: CASSQDLDRASRETQYF. The rearrangement joins TRBV14 to TRBJ2-5, with 8 bases lining up with TRBD1. V lost 0 bases and J lost 4; bases outside the gene matches: 10. The CDR3 spans 17 residues. Germline values: CDR1 SGHDN, CDR2 FVKESK.

The chain has TRBV4-1 and TRBJ2-1; tentative D call: TRBD1 (6 bases). The CDR3 contains 15 residues. V was pared by 1 base and J by 2 bases, with 9 bases between. The V gene's germline CDR1 is MGHRA and CDR2 YSYEKL. For the CDR3, the DNA is TGCGCCAGCAGCCAAGGGGGGCAGACCTACAATGAGCAGTTCTTC. It encodes CASSQGGQTYNEQFF.

V usage is TRBV2 and J usage is TRBJ2-7; 10 nucleotides align to TRBD2. From germline, CDR1 is SNHLY and CDR2 FYNNEI. The V and J ends lost 6 bases and 1 base, in that order; junction bases with no gene match: 12. The CDR3 loop spans 17 amino acids. CDR3 residues: CASSSSGGSGDSYEQYF. The CDR3 DNA follows: TGTGCCAGCAGCTCTAGCGGGGGTAGCGGGGATTCCTACGAGCAGTACTTC.

The chain carries TRBV29-1 and TRBJ1-1; D possibly corresponds to TRBD1 (5 bases). V was cut by 2 bases and J by 6 bases, with 19 bases left in between. The CDR3 is 15 residues long. Germline CDR1 SQVTM, CDR2 ANQGSEA. The CDR3 coding sequence is TGCAGCGTTGAACTCTGGGGCAGGGTTCGGGCTGAAGCTTTCTTT. This sequence encodes CSVELWGRVRAEAFF.

A note on this clone: No DNA is shown, since the ends of the CDR3 on it are uncertain; the CDR3 is the one TCRdb lists. The genes are TRBV12-2 and TRBJ2-7; the table's D call TRBD2 went unverified against the DNA. TRBV12-2 is termed a pseudogene. The CDR3 length is 16 residues, termini included. CDR3: CASRLAVGRGTYEQYF.

The J gene is TRBJ2-1, the V gene TRBV20-1; a possible D gene is TRBD2 (5 bases). This CDR3 is 11 amino acids long. In germline, CDR1 is DFQATT, CDR2 SNEGSKA (reference sequence). V lost 7 bases and J lost 8, with 12 bases in between. CDR3 bases: TGCAGTGTGAGAGGGTACGATGAGCAGTTCTTC. It translates to CSVRGYDEQFF.

This chain links TRBV6-1 with TRBJ2-5; tentatively, D is TRBD1 (6 bases). Between the trimmed V and J ends, which lost 4 bases and 5 bases, there was a span of 17 bases. This CDR3 is 15 amino acids long. CDR1 and CDR2 (germline): MNHNS, SASEGT. The chain's CDR3 is CASSGGHGLRETQYF. For the CDR3, the DNA is TGTGCCAGCAGTGGGGGACACGGCCTCCGTGAGACCCAGTACTTC.

The gene calls are TRBV4-1 and TRBJ1-1, with D uncertain. CDR3 length: 15 residues. Trimming took off 4 bases at V and 0 bases at J, with 12 bases between the two ends. Germline-derived CDR1 and CDR2 are MGHRA and YSYEKL. In DNA, the CDR3 is TGCGCCAGCAGCCTCAGCCAACAGATGAACACTGAAGCTTTCTTT. Its translation: CASSLSQQMNTEAFF.

The chain joins TRBV18 to TRBJ1-6, with D possibly TRBD1 on 6 matching bases. The CDR3 has 14 residues. Trimming removed 3 bases from V and 10 bases from J, with 13 bases in between. CDR1 KGHSH and CDR2 LQKENI come from the germline V gene. The CDR3 nucleotides are TGTGCCAGCTCACCGCTACAGGGCGAGTCACCCCTCCACTTT. This sequence encodes CASSPLQGESPLHF.

J is TRBJ2-7 and V is TRBV7-9; D perhaps matches TRBD1 (5 bases). Trimming took 1 base from V and 4 from J, leaving 14 bases between them. The CDR3 has 15 residues. The germline V gene has CDR1 SEHNR and CDR2 FQNEAQ (reference sequence). The chain's CDR3 is CASSLDQGKRYEQYF. As DNA, the CDR3 is TGTGCCAGCAGCTTAGATCAGGGAAAACGGTACGAGCAGTACTTC. The full variable domain, its missing parts supplied by reference TRBV7-9 and TRBJ2-7, is DTGVSQNPRHKITKRGQNVTFRCDPISEHNRLYWYRQTLGQGPEFLTYFQNEAQLEKSRLLSDRFSAERPKGSFSTLEIQRTEQGDSAMYLCASSLDQGKRYEQYFGPGTRLTVT.

This chain joins TRBV10-3 and TRBJ2-7; D gene unclear. Looked up from germline, CDR1 is ENHRY and CDR2 is SYGVKD. CDR3 length: 13 residues. The ends were cut back, 0 bases at V and 3 bases at J, with 6 bases in the middle. The CDR3 nucleotides read TGTGCCATCAGTGAGTCCTTGAGCTACGAGCAGTACTTC. Translating gives CAISESLSYEQYF.

CDR3 in amino acids: CASRPTGNYGNQPQHF. CDR3 DNA: TGTGCCAGCAGGCCGACAGGGAACTACGGCAATCAGCCCCAGCATTTT. This chain joins TRBV27 and TRBJ1-5, with 7 positions matching TRBD1. The CDR3 runs 16 residues. Germline trimming cut 6 bases from V and 2 bases from J; bases unmatched to any gene: 10. The V gene's germline CDR1 is MNHEY and CDR2 SMNVEV (reference sequence).

This chain's CDR3 is CASSPDPWTGRGRNIQYF. The CDR3 DNA follows: TGCGCCAGCAGCCCAGACCCTTGGACAGGCCGGGGCAGGAACATTCAGTACTTC. The rearrangement links TRBV5-1 to TRBJ2-4, with TRBD1 matching 7 bases. Trimming at V came to 4 bases and at J to 7 bases, leaving 20 bases not matched to a gene. The CDR3 extends over 18 amino acids. CDR1 is SGHRS, CDR2 YFSETQ, per germline. Full variable domain (rest looked up from reference TRBV5-1 and TRBJ2-4): KAGVTQTPRYLIKTRGQQVTLSCSPISGHRSVSWYQQTPGQGLQFLFEYFSETQRNKGNFPGRFSGRQFSNSRSEMNVSTLELGDSALYLCASSPDPWTGRGRNIQYFGAGTRLSVL.

This chain links TRBV6-6 with TRBJ2-3; 7 bases fit TRBD1. J gave up 1 base and V 7 bases, and 5 bases lay outside the gene matches. CDR1 is MNHNY and CDR2 is SVGAGI in the germline V gene (reference sequence). This CDR3 is 14 amino acids long. DNA for the CDR3: TGTGCCAGCACCTTAGGACAGGGCACAGATACGCAGTATTTT. Residues: CASTLGQGTDTQYF.

This clone appeared a single time. The chain couples TRBV11-2 to TRBJ1-1, with D tentatively TRBD1 (5 bases). V lost 5 bases to trimming and J lost 8 bases, with 15 bases between them. This CDR3 is built from 13 residues. The germline V gene has CDR1 SGHAT and CDR2 FQNNGV. The CDR3 coding sequence is TGTGCCAGCAGCGGACATGGGTACCTCGAAGCTTTCTTT. It encodes CASSGHGYLEAFF.

The gene calls are TRBV19 and TRBJ1-5; 7 positions agree with TRBD1. This CDR3 comprises 15 residues. The ends lost 9 bases at V and 2 bases at J; junction bases unmatched: 10. Germline V gives CDR1 LNHDA, CDR2 SQIVND (reference sequence). This chain's CDR3 is CARRTRQGRNQPQHF. The CDR3 DNA follows: TGTGCCAGGCGTACGAGACAGGGCCGCAATCAGCCCCAGCATTTT.

V gene TRBV6-5 combines with J gene TRBJ2-1, with 7 positions matching TRBD1. The CDR3 is 13 amino acids. Germline V gives CDR1 MNHEY, CDR2 SVGAGI. V was clipped by 5 bases and J by 5 bases; unmatched bases: 3. This CDR3 is CASSAQGNNEQFF. The CDR3 coding sequence is TGTGCCAGCAGTGCACAGGGGAACAATGAGCAGTTCTTC.

The chain uses TRBV5-4 and TRBJ2-7, with D perhaps TRBD2 (5 bases). The V end was cut by 3 bases, the J end by 1 base, with 14 bases between. The CDR3 has 15 residues. Germline V gene data show CDR1 as SGHNT and CDR2 as YYREEE (reference sequence). CDR3 nucleotide sequence: TGTGCCAGCAGCTCCGGGAAGGCTTTATCCTACGAGCAGTACTTC. Residues: CASSSGKALSYEQYF.

The rearrangement joins TRBV18 to TRBJ1-4; TRBD1 might be the D (6 bases). The CDR3 is 16 residues long. V lost 0 bases, J lost 12 bases, and 20 bases lay in between. CDR1 and CDR2 (germline): KGHSH, LQKENI. This chain's CDR3 is CASSPPHRAAPVELFF. The CDR3 DNA reads as TGTGCCAGCTCACCACCTCACAGGGCCGCCCCAGTTGAACTGTTTTTT.

This chain joins TRBV11-3 and TRBJ1-2; D uncertain. This CDR3 contains 13 residues. Per the germline V gene, CDR1 is SGHNT and CDR2 is YENEEA. The ends were cut back, 5 bases at V and 5 bases at J, with 12 bases in the middle. In DNA, the CDR3 is TGTGCCAGCAGCAAGGACGGACTTTATGGCTACACCTTC. Protein sequence: CASSKDGLYGYTF.